These 5 T cell receptor beta chains were sequenced from one sample in a study of T-cell reconstitution after alpha-beta-depleted transplantation in children. It was with unique molecular identifiers that the TCRbeta library was prepared. One entry per CDR3 protein results from TCRdb running MiXCR on the PCR reads. In the table there are a few hundred thousand distinct CDR3 sequences, 18% of which are singletons. Sequencing was performed on PBMCs from the stem cell graft donor, taken from the stem cell graft. These receptors all stem from a human donor who donated a stem cell graft to a child with acute lymphoblastic leukemia.

In its sample, this clonotype was seen a few times. V is TRBV7-9 and J is TRBJ1-1; maybe TRBD1 (5 bases). There are 15 residues in the CDR3. Germline V gene lookup returns CDR1 SEHNR and CDR2 FQNEAQ (reference sequence). V was cut by 3 bases and J by 1 base, with 12 bases left in between. CDR3 nucleotide sequence: TGTGCCAGCAGCTTTAGCCCAGGGCCGAACACTGAAGCTTTCTTT. This gives the protein CASSFSPGPNTEAFF.

The CDR3 DNA sequence: TGTGCCAGCAGCGATGGACAGGTAGAGACCCAGTACTTC. Protein sequence: CASSDGQVETQYF. The chain carries TRBV12-3 or TRBV12-4 and TRBJ2-5; TRBD1 agrees at 7 bases. V was clipped by 6 bases and J by 4 bases; unmatched bases: 5. CDR3 size: 13 residues.

The rearrangement links TRBV29-1 to TRBJ2-2; TRBD1 matches 9 bases. CDR3 length equals 13 residues. Germline V lookup: CDR1 SQVTM, CDR2 ANQGSEA. CDR3 bases: TGCAGTATTGACAGGGGGTGGTCCGGGGAGCTGTTTTTT. It codes for CSIDRGWSGELFF.

For the CDR3, the DNA is TGTGCCAGCAGCCAAGTATCGGTGGGGGACACGAGCTCCTACAATGAGCAGTTCTTC. Amino acid sequence: CASSQVSVGDTSSYNEQFF. The V gene is TRBV3-1, the J gene TRBJ2-1; D is possibly TRBD1 (6 bases). V was cut by 1 base and J by 0 bases, with 19 bases left in between. The germline V gene encodes CDR1 LGHDT and CDR2 YNNKEL (reference sequence). CDR3 length: 19 amino acids.

This clonotype was counted only a few times. The chain joins TRBV25-1 to TRBJ1-6; D might be TRBD1 (6 bases). Germline V lookup: CDR1 MGHDK, CDR2 SYGVNS. Trimming left V 2 bases short and J 8 bases short, with 13 bases between. The CDR3 spans 15 residues. The DNA of the CDR3 is TGTGCCAGCAGTGAAGGCCGGAGGGGGTATTCACCCCTCCACTTT. It encodes CASSEGRRGYSPLHF.